Below are 18 T cell receptor beta chains sequenced from a single sample in a study of cytomegalovirus exposure and HLA in healthy donors. PCR was performed using 60 Vbeta and 13 Jbeta primers. TCRdb's table, derived via immunoSEQ multiplex PCR, lists solely in-frame clones and lacks some. The data contain around 130,000 clones, 65% to 75% of them singletons. Source material: PBMCs. The source is a woman aged 45 to 65 in good health and CMV-seropositive.

The genes are TRBV7-2 and TRBJ1-6; TRBD1 agrees at 8 bases. CDR1 is SGHTA and CDR2 is FQGNSA in the germline V gene. The CDR3 consists of 15 residues. V shed 4 bases, J shed 7 bases, and the junction held 6 bases outside the gene matches. The CDR3 protein is CASSSLTGGNSPLHF. DNA for the CDR3: TGTGCCAGCAGCTCACTTACAGGGGGGAATTCACCCCTCCACTTT.

This clone was seen only once. The rearrangement joins TRBV11-2 to TRBJ2-7; 10 positions match TRBD2. Per the germline V gene, CDR1 is SGHAT and CDR2 is FQNNGV. The V segment lost 5 bases and the J segment 7 bases; nucleotides outside the gene matches: 5. The CDR3 contains 13 residues. Written as DNA, the CDR3 is TGTGCCAGCAGCCTAGCGGGGGAGGGGGAGCAGTACTTC. This translates into CASSLAGEGEQYF.

The chain carries TRBV27 and TRBJ2-5; D might be TRBD1 (7 bases). This CDR3 contains 16 residues. CDR1 MNHEY and CDR2 SMNVEV come from the germline V gene (reference sequence). Trimming stripped 6 bases from V and 2 bases from J, with 19 bases between. This CDR3 reads CASSPHRGLGQETQYF. The CDR3 coding sequence is TGTGCCAGCAGCCCACACAGGGGACTGGGACAAGAGACCCAGTACTTC.

The chain carries TRBV4-1 and TRBJ2-5, with 7 bases matching TRBD1. The CDR3 contains 16 residues. The J segment lost 5 bases and the V segment lost 3 bases, leaving 12 bases of the junction unmatched. CDR1 and CDR2 from the germline V gene are MGHRA and YSYEKL. The CDR3 DNA sequence: TGCGCCAGCAGCCAGCGACGAAGGACAGGAGCGGAGACCCAGTACTTC. The encoded protein is CASSQRRRTGAETQYF.

The V call is TRBV4-2, the J call TRBJ2-1, with TRBD2 matching 11 bases. The CDR3 has 17 amino acids. Germline lookup yields CDR1 LGHNA and CDR2 YNFKEQ. V gave up 3 bases and J gave up 4 bases; unmatched junction bases: 8. CDR3 in DNA: TGTGCCAGCAGCCAGGAACGACGACTAGCGGGGTACAATGAGCAGTTCTTC. This sequence encodes CASSQERRLAGYNEQFF.

This chain connects TRBV5-4 to TRBJ2-2, with TRBD1 matching 8 bases. Germline loops: CDR1 SGHNT, CDR2 YYREEE (reference sequence). The CDR3 consists of 15 residues. With 4 bases clipped from V and 3 bases from J, the junction kept 5 bases outside the gene matches. CDR3 protein: CASSEGTGYTGELFF. CDR3 coding DNA: TGTGCCAGCAGCGAAGGGACAGGTTACACCGGGGAGCTGTTTTTT.

The J gene is TRBJ1-1, the V gene TRBV11-2; tentative D call: TRBD1 (5 bases). There are 13 residues in the CDR3. V shed 4 bases and J shed 4 bases, with 10 bases lying between them. Germline CDR1 is SGHAT and CDR2 is FQNNGV. CDR3 protein: CASSWGGSTEAFF. For the CDR3, the DNA is TGTGCCAGCAGCTGGGGGGGTAGCACTGAAGCTTTCTTT.

The rearrangement links TRBV4-3 to TRBJ2-3; no firm D call. Germline assignment: CDR1 LGHNA and CDR2 YSLEER. The CDR3 has 15 amino acids. V lost 0 bases to trimming and J lost 2 bases, with 9 bases between them. Written as DNA, the CDR3 is TGCGCCAGCAGCCAAGATCCACTCTTCACAGATACGCAGTATTTT. Protein sequence: CASSQDPLFTDTQYF.

The chain joins TRBV11-2 to TRBJ2-5, with D unclear. The CDR3 has 12 residues. Per the germline V gene, CDR1 is SGHAT and CDR2 is FQNNGV. V was shortened by 4 bases and J by 3 bases, with 6 bases between the two germline ends. This CDR3 reads CASSSEEETQYF. The CDR3 DNA reads TGTGCCAGCAGCTCCGAGGAAGAGACCCAGTACTTC.

The chain carries TRBV7-9 and TRBJ1-1, with 8 bases identical to TRBD1. The junction had 14 bases not matched to a gene; V was cut back by 5 bases and J by 3 bases. CDR3 size: 17 residues. Germline V gene sequence: CDR1 SEHNR, CDR2 FQNEAQ (reference sequence). CDR3 DNA: TGTGCCAGCAGCCCAACCCCCGGGACAGGTGACGACACTGAAGCTTTCTTT. Translated, it gives CASSPTPGTGDDTEAFF.

This clone has only one observation. This chain links TRBV5-4 with TRBJ2-2; possible D gene TRBD2, 6 bases. The V and J ends lost 1 base and 5 bases respectively, with 21 bases between them. The CDR3 runs 18 residues. Germline-derived CDR1 and CDR2 are SGHNT and YYREEE (reference sequence). CDR3 DNA sequence: TGTGCCAGCAGCTTGAGCGGGCGGGCCCGGTTGGAGACCGGGGAGCTGTTTTTT. It codes for CASSLSGRARLETGELFF.

The chain employs TRBV15 and TRBJ2-5, with D unclear. V was shortened by 0 bases and J by 9 bases, with 8 bases between the two germline ends. Germline V gene sequence: CDR1 LNHNV, CDR2 YYDKDF (reference sequence). The CDR3 runs to 12 residues. The CDR3 DNA reads TGTGCCACCAGCAGAGATAGAATTGCCCAGTACTTC. This gives the protein CATSRDRIAQYF.

This chain uses TRBV7-6 with TRBJ2-5; 9 bases agree with TRBD2. The V gene end was trimmed by 1 base and the J gene end by 4 bases; junction bases not matched to a gene: 4. Looked up from germline, CDR1 is SGHVS and CDR2 is FNYEAQ. The CDR3 runs to 15 residues. CDR3 sequence (DNA): TGTGCCAGCAGCTTAGGGCGGGGGGGCCGAGAGACCCAGTACTTC. Translating gives CASSLGRGGRETQYF.

The rearrangement joins TRBV2 to TRBJ1-1; D is undetermined. This CDR3 region has 12 residues. Trimming pared 6 bases from V and 0 bases from J, leaving 5 bases between. Germline V gene data show CDR1 as SNHLY and CDR2 as FYNNEI. The CDR3 spells CASRRLNTEAFF. The DNA of the CDR3 is TGTGCCAGCAGGAGATTGAACACTGAAGCTTTCTTT.

The gene calls are TRBV7-2 and TRBJ1-1; TRBD1 matches at 7 bases. CDR3 length: 14 amino acids. Germline V gives CDR1 SGHTA, CDR2 FQGNSA. The trim removed 5 bases at V and 2 bases at J, leaving 5 bases unmatched. In DNA, the CDR3 is TGTGCCAGCAGCAGGGACAGCCCTAACACTGAAGCTTTCTTT. Its protein is CASSRDSPNTEAFF.

This clone was detected a few times. The rearrangement links TRBV7-2 to TRBJ1-5; D gene unclear. V was trimmed by 4 bases and J by 5 bases, leaving 6 bases between them. The CDR3 covers 12 residues. Germline loops: CDR1 SGHTA, CDR2 FQGNSA. CDR3: CASSSPYQPQHF. As DNA, the CDR3 is TGTGCCAGCAGCTCCCCTTATCAGCCCCAGCATTTT.

In nucleotides, the CDR3 is TGTGCCAGCAGTCTAGCAGATACGCAGTATTTT. This gives the protein CASSLADTQYF. This chain connects TRBV11-3 to TRBJ2-3; no definite D call. This CDR3 region has 11 residues. V was cut by 6 bases and J by 4 bases, with 5 bases left in between. The V gene's germline CDR1 is SGHNT and CDR2 YENEEA.

On this clone itself: The junction does not match germline at one end; this may be a read error. V is TRBV15 and J is TRBJ2-7; D possibly corresponds to TRBD1 (6 bases). From germline, CDR1 is LNHNV and CDR2 YYDKDF (reference sequence). The CDR3 totals 15 residues. In nucleotides, the CDR3 is TGTTCCACCAGCAGAGATCTAGGCAGGGGCTACGAGCAGTACTTC. Protein product: CSTSRDLGRGYEQYF.